The 24 T cell receptor beta chains given below trace back to one sample, sequenced in a study of CXCR3-negative and CXCR3-positive naive CD8 T cells. The authors prepared UMI-labeled TRB cDNA libraries by 5' RACE. Reprocessing the 5' RACE reads, TCRdb reports a single entry for every CDR3 protein and omits DNA. Its table records tens of thousands of distinct CDR3 sequences. The sequenced sample was memory CD8+ T cells from blood. The receptors were gathered from a human donor in good health. Some clones in this sample may be carry-over from other donors' samples.

The chain links TRBV20-1 to TRBJ1-2; TCRdb's D call, TRBD1, is unchecked because there is no DNA. Germline V gene lookup returns CDR1 DFQATT and CDR2 SNEGSKA (reference sequence). There are 16 residues in the CDR3. The CDR3 protein is CSAPGQGFWDNYGYTF.

The CDR3 reads CASSYSSSLQETQYF. The rearrangement joins TRBV6-5 to TRBJ2-5. The CDR3 is 15 amino acids. Looked up from germline, CDR1 is MNHEY and CDR2 is SVGAGI.

The chain employs TRBV12-3 or TRBV12-4 and TRBJ1-5; TCRdb indicates TRBD1, and absent DNA this call remains unverified. The CDR3 contains 15 residues. The CDR3 region is CASSLAPGGNQPQHF.

The J gene is TRBJ2-5, the V gene TRBV5-1. Germline CDR1 is SGHRS and CDR2 is YFSETQ. The CDR3 extends over 13 amino acids. The CDR3 loop reads CASSLAGYETQYF. Full variable domain (rest looked up from reference TRBV5-1 and TRBJ2-5): KAGVTQTPRYLIKTRGQQVTLSCSPISGHRSVSWYQQTPGQGLQFLFEYFSETQRNKGNFPGRFSGRQFSNSRSEMNVSTLELGDSALYLCASSLAGYETQYFGPGTRLLVL.

This chain links TRBV25-1 with TRBJ1-2. The CDR3 loop spans 16 amino acids. Germline V lookup: CDR1 MGHDK, CDR2 SYGVNS. The CDR3 spells CASSEAGGGTDYGYTF.

V gene TRBV6-2 or TRBV6-3 combines with J gene TRBJ1-5; the TRBD1 assignment by TCRdb is unverifiable without DNA. Germline assignment: CDR1 MNHEY and CDR2 SVGEGT. This CDR3 comprises 15 residues. The CDR3 spells CASSLDSSSNQPQHF.

The V call is TRBV29-1, the J call TRBJ2-7; TCRdb outputs TRBD2, but without DNA this stays unchecked. This CDR3 is built from 13 residues. Germline V CDR1 and CDR2: SQVTM, ANQGSEA. CDR3 sequence: CSVETREAYEQYF.

The chain carries TRBV7-9 and TRBJ2-3; TCRdb indicates TRBD2, and absent DNA this call remains unverified. The CDR3 totals 14 residues. Germline CDR1 reads SEHNR; CDR2 reads FQNEAQ (reference sequence). The CDR3 is CASSFGGSTDTQYF.

This chain connects TRBV27 to TRBJ2-7. In germline, CDR1 is MNHEY, CDR2 SMNVEV (reference sequence). CDR3 size: 13 residues. The chain's CDR3 is CASSLSYSYEQHF.

This sequence joins TRBV29-1 and TRBJ1-2; TCRdb designates TRBD1, a call that cannot be tested without DNA. CDR3 length equals 14 residues. The V gene's germline CDR1 is SQVTM and CDR2 ANQGSEA. CDR3 loop: CSVAGTDRNYGYTF.

The chain couples TRBV12-3 or TRBV12-4 to TRBJ2-5. The CDR3 loop spans 13 amino acids. CDR3: CASSGQAEETQYF.

This chain links TRBV6-2 or TRBV6-3 with TRBJ1-5. The CDR3 has 15 residues. Germline CDR1 is MNHEY and CDR2 is SVGEGT. Here the CDR3 reads CASSSGRNSNQPQHF.

The chain recombines TRBV4-1 with TRBJ2-3. The CDR3 length is 18 residues. Germline values: CDR1 MGHRA, CDR2 YSYEKL. The CDR3 loop reads CASSRLWSGIRDTDTQYF.

This rearrangement joins TRBV20-1 to TRBJ1-1. Germline lookup yields CDR1 DFQATT and CDR2 SNEGSKA (reference sequence). This CDR3 spans 13 amino acids. The CDR3 loop is CSAAGLSDTEAFF.

This chain links TRBV4-2 with TRBJ2-1; the TRBD2 assignment by TCRdb is unverifiable without DNA. Germline values: CDR1 LGHNA, CDR2 YNFKEQ. The CDR3 covers 16 residues. CDR3 protein: CASSQEASGGYNEQFF.

The rearrangement uses TRBV4-3 and TRBJ2-3; TCRdb designates TRBD2, a call that cannot be tested without DNA. Germline lookup yields CDR1 LGHNA and CDR2 YSLEER. The CDR3 is 18 amino acids. CDR3 amino acids: CASSPTLALRHGADTQYF.

The chain joins TRBV7-9 to TRBJ1-1. The CDR3 length is 11 residues. CDR1 is SEHNR and CDR2 is FQNEAQ in the germline V gene (reference sequence). The CDR3 sequence: CASSAPYEAFF.

This chain connects TRBV28 to TRBJ1-3. The germline V gene encodes CDR1 MDHEN and CDR2 SYDVKM. The CDR3 is 15 residues long. CDR3: CASSGHGDSGNTIYF.

The chain combines TRBV29-1 with TRBJ2-3; TCRdb selects TRBD2, and the lack of DNA leaves this call unchecked. This CDR3 is built from 14 residues. Germline lookup yields CDR1 SQVTM and CDR2 ANQGSEA. CDR3 sequence reads: CSVVPGLEGDTQYF.

This CDR3 reads CASSLTGGLTNEKLFF. The genes are TRBV28 and TRBJ1-4; no DNA is available, so the TRBD1 call from TCRdb remains unchecked. The CDR3 has 16 amino acids. CDR1 is MDHEN, CDR2 SYDVKM, per germline.

The chain recombines TRBV3-1 with TRBJ2-5. The germline gives CDR1 LGHDT, CDR2 YNNKEL (reference sequence). The CDR3 runs to 12 residues. This CDR3 reads CASGPSGETQYF.

The J gene is TRBJ2-7, the V gene TRBV29-1; as DNA is missing, the TRBD2 call by TCRdb cannot be tested. The CDR3 is 13 residues long. From germline, CDR1 is SQVTM and CDR2 ANQGSEA. CDR3 amino acids: CSVGLAGFYEQYF.

The chain combines TRBV5-6 with TRBJ1-2; there is no DNA to check the TCRdb D call of TRBD1. The V gene's germline CDR1 is SGHDT and CDR2 YYEEEE. This CDR3 contains 13 residues. This CDR3 is CASSSGGVYGYTF. Full variable domain (rest looked up from reference TRBV5-6 and TRBJ1-2): DAGVTQSPTHLIKTRGQQVTLRCSPKSGHDTVSWYQQALGQGPQFIFQYYEEEERQRGNFPDRFSGHQFPNYSSELNVNALLLGDSALYLCASSSGGVYGYTFGSGTRLTVV.

The CDR3: CASFGQEARYRGRSYEQYF. The J gene is TRBJ2-7, the V gene TRBV7-9; the TCRdb call, TRBD1, lacks DNA for checking. The CDR3 is made up of 19 amino acids. Germline-derived CDR1 and CDR2 are SEHNR and FQNEAQ (reference sequence).